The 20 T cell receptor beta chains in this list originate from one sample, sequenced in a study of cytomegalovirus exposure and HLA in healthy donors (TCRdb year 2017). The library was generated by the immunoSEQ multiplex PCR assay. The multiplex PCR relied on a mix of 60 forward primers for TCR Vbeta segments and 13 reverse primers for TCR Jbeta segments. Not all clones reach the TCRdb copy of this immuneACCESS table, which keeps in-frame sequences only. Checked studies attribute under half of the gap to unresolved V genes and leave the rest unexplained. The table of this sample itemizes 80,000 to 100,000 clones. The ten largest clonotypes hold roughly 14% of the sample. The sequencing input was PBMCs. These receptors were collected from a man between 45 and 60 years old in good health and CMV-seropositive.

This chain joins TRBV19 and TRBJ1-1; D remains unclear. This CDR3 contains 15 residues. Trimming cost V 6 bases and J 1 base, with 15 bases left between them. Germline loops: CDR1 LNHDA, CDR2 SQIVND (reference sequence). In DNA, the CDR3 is TGTGCCAGTAGGTTAACTCAACGGAGGAACACTGAAGCTTTCTTT. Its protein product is CASRLTQRRNTEAFF.

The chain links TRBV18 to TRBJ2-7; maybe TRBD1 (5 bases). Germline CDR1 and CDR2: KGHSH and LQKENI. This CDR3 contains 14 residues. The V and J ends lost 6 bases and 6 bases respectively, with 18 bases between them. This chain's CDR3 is CASSPELGQGEQYF. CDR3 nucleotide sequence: TGTGCCAGCTCGCCGGAGTTAGGTCAGGGCGAGCAGTACTTC. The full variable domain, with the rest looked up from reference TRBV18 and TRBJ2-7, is NAGVMQNPRHLVRRRGQEARLRCSPMKGHSHVYWYRQLPEEGLKFMVYLQKENIIDESGMPKERFSAEFPKEGPSILRIQQVVRGDSAAYFCASSPELGQGEQYFGPGTRLTVT.

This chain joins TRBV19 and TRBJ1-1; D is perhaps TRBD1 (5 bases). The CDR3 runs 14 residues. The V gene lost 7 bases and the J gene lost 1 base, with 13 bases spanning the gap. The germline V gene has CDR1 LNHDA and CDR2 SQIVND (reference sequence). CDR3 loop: CASTRRAGNTEAFF. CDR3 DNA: TGTGCCAGTACACGCAGGGCAGGGAACACTGAAGCTTTCTTT.

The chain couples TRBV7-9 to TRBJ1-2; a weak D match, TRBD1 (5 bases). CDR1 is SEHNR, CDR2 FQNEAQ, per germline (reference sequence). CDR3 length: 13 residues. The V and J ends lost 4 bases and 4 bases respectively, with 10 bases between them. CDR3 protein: CASSSYRGYGYTF. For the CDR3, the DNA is TGTGCCAGCAGCTCCTATAGGGGCTATGGCTACACCTTC.

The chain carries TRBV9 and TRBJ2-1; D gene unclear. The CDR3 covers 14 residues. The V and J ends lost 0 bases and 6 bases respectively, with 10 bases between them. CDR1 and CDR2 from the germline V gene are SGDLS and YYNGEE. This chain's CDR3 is CASSVASPTNEQFF. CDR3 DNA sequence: TGTGCCAGCAGCGTAGCTAGTCCGACCAATGAGCAGTTCTTC.

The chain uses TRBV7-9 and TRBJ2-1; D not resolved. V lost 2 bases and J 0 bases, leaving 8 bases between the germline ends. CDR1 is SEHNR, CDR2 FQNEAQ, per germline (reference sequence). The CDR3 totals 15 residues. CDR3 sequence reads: CASSLRLNSYNEQFF. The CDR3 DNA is TGTGCCAGCAGCTTACGACTCAACTCCTACAATGAGCAGTTCTTC.

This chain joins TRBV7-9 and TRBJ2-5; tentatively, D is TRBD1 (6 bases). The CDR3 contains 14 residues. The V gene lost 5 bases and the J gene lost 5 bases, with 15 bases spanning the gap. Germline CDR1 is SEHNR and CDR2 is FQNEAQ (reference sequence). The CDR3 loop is CASSLTGTHETQYF. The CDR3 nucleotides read TGTGCCAGCAGCCTCACCGGGACACATGAGACCCAGTACTTC.

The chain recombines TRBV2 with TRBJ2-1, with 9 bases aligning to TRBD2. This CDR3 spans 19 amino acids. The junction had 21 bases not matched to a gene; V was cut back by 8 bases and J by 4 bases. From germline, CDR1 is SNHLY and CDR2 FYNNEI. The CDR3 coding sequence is TGTGCCAGCCGAGGCGGAGCGGGAGGCCTCGGATCCCTTTACAATGAGCAGTTCTTC. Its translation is CASRGGAGGLGSLYNEQFF.

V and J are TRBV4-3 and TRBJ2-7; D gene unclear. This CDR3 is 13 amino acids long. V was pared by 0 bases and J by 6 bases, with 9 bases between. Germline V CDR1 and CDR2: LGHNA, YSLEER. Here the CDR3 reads CASSQDWLREQYF. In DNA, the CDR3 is TGCGCCAGCAGCCAAGATTGGCTTCGCGAGCAGTACTTC.

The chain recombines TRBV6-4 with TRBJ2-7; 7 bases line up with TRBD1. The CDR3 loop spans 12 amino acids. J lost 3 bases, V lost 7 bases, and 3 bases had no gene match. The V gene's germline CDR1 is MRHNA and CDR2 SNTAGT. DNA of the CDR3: TGTGCCAGCATCGGGACAGACTACGAGCAGTACGTC. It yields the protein CASIGTDYEQYV.

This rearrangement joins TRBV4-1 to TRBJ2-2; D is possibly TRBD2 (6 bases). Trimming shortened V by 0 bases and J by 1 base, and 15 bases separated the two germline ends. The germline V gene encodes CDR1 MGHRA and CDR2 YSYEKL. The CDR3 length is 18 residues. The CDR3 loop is CASSQESPGALNTGELFF. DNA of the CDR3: TGCGCCAGCAGCCAAGAATCACCGGGAGCATTGAACACCGGGGAGCTGTTTTTT.

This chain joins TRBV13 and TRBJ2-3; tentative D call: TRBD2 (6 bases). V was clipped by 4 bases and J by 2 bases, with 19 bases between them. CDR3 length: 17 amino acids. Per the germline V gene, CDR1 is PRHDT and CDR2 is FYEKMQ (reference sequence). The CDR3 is CASSSGSRGPNTDTQYF. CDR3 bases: TGTGCCAGCAGCTCCGGTTCGCGGGGACCAAACACAGATACGCAGTATTTT.

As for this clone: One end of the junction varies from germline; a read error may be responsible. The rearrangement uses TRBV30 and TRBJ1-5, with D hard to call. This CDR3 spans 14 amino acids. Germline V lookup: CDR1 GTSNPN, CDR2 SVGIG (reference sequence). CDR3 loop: CARSLTRGNQPQHF. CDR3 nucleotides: TGTGCCCGGAGTCTTACCCGGGGCAATCAGCCCCAGCATTTT.

The CDR3 here is CASSLKSGRSNEQFF. CDR3 in DNA: TGTGCCAGCAGTCTCAAAAGCGGGAGGAGCAATGAGCAGTTCTTC. The rearrangement joins TRBV6-6 to TRBJ2-1, with 9 bases matching TRBD2. The CDR3 is made up of 15 amino acids. The germline gives CDR1 MNHNY, CDR2 SVGAGI (reference sequence). J lost 6 bases, V lost 5 bases, and 8 bases had no gene match.

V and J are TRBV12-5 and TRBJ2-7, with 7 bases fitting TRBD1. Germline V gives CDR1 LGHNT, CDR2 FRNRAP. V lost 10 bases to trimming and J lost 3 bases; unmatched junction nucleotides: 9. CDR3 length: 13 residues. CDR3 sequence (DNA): TGTGCTACCCGAAGGACAGGTGGCTACGAGCAGTACTTC. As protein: CATRRTGGYEQYF.

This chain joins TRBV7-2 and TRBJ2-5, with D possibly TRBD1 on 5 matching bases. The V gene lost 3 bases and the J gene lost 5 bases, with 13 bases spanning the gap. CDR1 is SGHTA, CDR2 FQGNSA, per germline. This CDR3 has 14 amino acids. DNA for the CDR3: TGTGCCAGCAGCTTGATCATTGGGGCGGAGACCCAGTACTTC. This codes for CASSLIIGAETQYF. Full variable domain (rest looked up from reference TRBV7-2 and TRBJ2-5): GAGVSQSPSNKVTEKGKDVELRCDPISGHTALYWYRQSLGQGLEFLIYFQGNSAPDKSGLPSDRFSAERTGGSVSTLTIQRTQQEDSAVYLCASSLIIGAETQYFGPGTRLLVL.

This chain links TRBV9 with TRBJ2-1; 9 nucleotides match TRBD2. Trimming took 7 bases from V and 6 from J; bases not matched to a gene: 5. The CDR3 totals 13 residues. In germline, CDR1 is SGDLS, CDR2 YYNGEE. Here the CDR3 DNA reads TGTGCCAGCGCCGGGACTAGCTTCAATGAGCAGTTCTTC. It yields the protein CASAGTSFNEQFF.

The CDR3 spells CAWTGTQQETQYF. The CDR3 DNA sequence: TGTGCCTGGACAGGGACACAACAAGAGACCCAGTACTTC. The chain is built from TRBV30 and TRBJ2-5, with D perhaps matching TRBD1 (6 bases). The CDR3 length is 13 residues. From germline, CDR1 is GTSNPN and CDR2 SVGIG (reference sequence). V shed 4 bases and J shed 2 bases, with 11 bases lying between them.

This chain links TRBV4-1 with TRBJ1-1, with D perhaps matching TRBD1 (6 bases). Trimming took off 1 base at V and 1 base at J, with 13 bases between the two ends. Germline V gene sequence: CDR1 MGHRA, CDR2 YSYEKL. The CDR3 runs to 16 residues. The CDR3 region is CASSQVFHRANTEAFF. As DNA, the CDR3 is TGCGCCAGCAGCCAAGTATTTCACAGGGCGAACACTGAAGCTTTCTTT.

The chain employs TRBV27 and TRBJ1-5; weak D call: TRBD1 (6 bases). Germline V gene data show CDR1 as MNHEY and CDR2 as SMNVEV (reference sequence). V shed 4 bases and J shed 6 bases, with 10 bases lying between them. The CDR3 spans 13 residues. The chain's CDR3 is CASSSGAPQPQHF. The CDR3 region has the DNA TGTGCCAGCAGTTCAGGGGCCCCTCAGCCCCAGCATTTT.